These T cell receptor beta chains were read from a single sample in a study of blood T cell repertoires in COVID-19. Sequencing was performed with immunoSEQ multiplex PCR; in TCRdb, only in-frame clones are kept and a portion is missing. Among approximately 200,000 clones listed, 85% to 90% were seen once. Source material: PBMCs or T cells enriched from blood (not recorded which). The source is a young woman in a cohort exposed to, infected with or recovered from COVID-19 (not recorded which). Each CDR3 is given with its conserved first and last residue. The order of the fields is clone size, V gene, J gene, D gene, CDR3 protein. The D gene is left open where the match is weak. Clone size is not always given. Where it is, it says once, few, many or a class for expanded clones.

NA	TRBV5-1	TRBJ2-7	TRBD2	CASSEGLAGVGEQYF
NA	TRBV27	TRBJ2-7	NA	CASSLSGGPSYEQYF
NA	TRBV5-1	TRBJ2-2	NA	CASSESGSPYLGELFF
NA	TRBV7-3	TRBJ2-1	TRBD1	CASSLPGQGVNEQFF
NA	TRBV9	TRBJ1-3	TRBD1	CASSGGDRGPNSGNTIYF
NA	TRBV29-1	TRBJ1-1	TRBD1	CSADREMGEAFF
NA	TRBV4-1	TRBJ1-6	NA	CASNRGDSPLHF
NA	TRBV7-6	TRBJ1-2	NA	CASSRGQYYGYTF
NA	TRBV7-9	TRBJ1-1	NA	CASSLALRENTEAFF
NA	TRBV19	TRBJ1-2	TRBD1	CASSSAPGQGYGYTF
NA	TRBV6-1	TRBJ1-5	NA	CASSEHGYSNQPQHF
NA	TRBV27	TRBJ2-7	NA	CASSLRPGGLYEQYF
NA	TRBV6-5	TRBJ1-6	NA	CASSYESRSYNSPLHF
NA	TRBV5-4	TRBJ2-7	TRBD2	CASSPPGLALYEQYF
once	TRBV5-6	TRBJ1-2	NA	CASSLPYQYGYTF
NA	TRBV13	TRBJ2-1	NA	CASSRRGSFGEEQFF
NA	TRBV7-9	TRBJ1-2	NA	CASSTPGRVYGYTF
NA	TRBV27	TRBJ2-5	NA	CASSLEGRGWETQYF
NA	TRBV29-1	TRBJ2-1	NA	CSVGSGYNEQFF
NA	TRBV5-5	TRBJ2-5	NA	CASSAAAVQETQYF
NA	TRBV3-1/TRBV3-2	TRBJ2-7	NA	CASSPYGEDGSYEQYF
NA	TRBV5-6	TRBJ1-5	NA	CASSLWRLSNQPQHF
NA	TRBV11-3	TRBJ1-1	NA	CASSDIPDRRPEAFF
NA	TRBV10-3	TRBJ2-2	TRBD2	CAISESRGLARKTGELFF
NA	TRBV2	TRBJ1-5	NA	CASSTMGANQPQHF
NA	TRBV29-1	TRBJ2-3	TRBD1	CSVVRDRGPADTQYF
NA	TRBV4-1	TRBJ2-5	NA	CASSQGQGSWETQYF
NA	TRBV5-1	TRBJ2-5	TRBD1	CASSLTGDQETQYF
NA	TRBV5-4	TRBJ1-3	NA	CASSLEQVSGTIYF
NA	TRBV14	TRBJ2-2	NA	CASSQNWRTGELFF
NA	TRBV9	TRBJ1-6	NA	CASRGDTRGNSPLHF
NA	TRBV6-5	TRBJ2-7	TRBD2	CASRRLAGTYEQYF
NA	TRBV11-3	TRBJ2-3	TRBD2	CASSLQAGGTDTQYF
few	TRBV7-9	TRBJ1-1	NA	CASSLGAGFNTEAFF
NA	TRBV10-3	TRBJ2-1	NA	CAIKEGLMTNEQFF
NA	TRBV24-1	TRBJ1-2	TRBD1	CATSDSDRGEYGYTF
few	TRBV6-4	TRBJ2-3	TRBD2	CASSDSTGGGDTQYF
NA	TRBV9	TRBJ2-7	TRBD1	CASSVGQGVYEQYF
NA	TRBV19	TRBJ1-5	TRBD1	CASSARTGGYSNQPQHF
NA	TRBV27	TRBJ2-7	TRBD2	CASSSTSGPYEQYF
NA	TRBV6-5	TRBJ1-5	NA	CASKPPRGSQHF
few	TRBV2	TRBJ1-5	TRBD1	CASSADRGVGQPQHF
NA	TRBV19	TRBJ2-7	TRBD1	CASRRTGVAYEQYF
NA	TRBV5-5	TRBJ1-5	TRBD1	CASSLTGQGPQPQHF
NA	TRBV5-1	TRBJ2-1	TRBD2	CASSLGMGSGDEQFF
NA	TRBV5-4	TRBJ1-2	TRBD1	CASSLTGEWGGYTF